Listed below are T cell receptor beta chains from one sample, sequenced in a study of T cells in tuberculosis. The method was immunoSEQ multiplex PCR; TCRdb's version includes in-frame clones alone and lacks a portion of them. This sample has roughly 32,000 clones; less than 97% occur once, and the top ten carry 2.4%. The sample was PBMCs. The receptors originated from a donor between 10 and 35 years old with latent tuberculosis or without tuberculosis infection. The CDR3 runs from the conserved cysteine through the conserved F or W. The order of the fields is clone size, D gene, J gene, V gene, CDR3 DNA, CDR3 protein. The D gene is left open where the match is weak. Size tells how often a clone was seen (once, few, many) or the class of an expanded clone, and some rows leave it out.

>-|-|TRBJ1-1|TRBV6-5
TGTGCCAGCAGCGCTCAGGGGCGACGTACTGAAGCTTTCTTT
CASSAQGRRTEAFF
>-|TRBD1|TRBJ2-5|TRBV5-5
TGTGCCAGCAGCCCCGACAGGGCGATGGCGATAACAGAGACCCAGTACTTC
CASSPDRAMAITETQYF
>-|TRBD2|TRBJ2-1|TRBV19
TGTGCCAGCCTAGCGGGAGGCGAAGATGAGCAGTTCTTC
CASLAGGEDEQFF
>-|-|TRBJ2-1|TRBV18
TGTGCCAGCTCACGCGGAAACAATGAGCAGTTCTTC
CASSRGNNEQFF
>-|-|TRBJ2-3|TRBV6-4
TGTGCCAGCAGTAAGTTAGGGGCCATCACAGATACGCAGTATTTT
CASSKLGAITDTQYF
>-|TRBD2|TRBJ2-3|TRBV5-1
TGCGCCAGCAGCTTGGAACTAGCGGGGGGGTCCCCAGATACGCAGTATTTT
CASSLELAGGSPDTQYF
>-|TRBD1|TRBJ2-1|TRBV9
TGTGCCAGCAGCTCCCGGGACAGGGTTGGTGAGCAGTTCTTC
CASSSRDRVGEQFF
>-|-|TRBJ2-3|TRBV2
TGTGCCAGCAGCTACAGCACAGATACGCAGTATTTT
CASSYSTDTQYF
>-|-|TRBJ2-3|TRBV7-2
TGTGCCAGCAGCTTAAGGGGGGGCCCAGATACGCAGTATTTT
CASSLRGGPDTQYF
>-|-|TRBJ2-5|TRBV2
TGTGCCAGCAGTGAAGCGCTCTGGGAGTACCAAGAGACCCAGTACTTC
CASSEALWEYQETQYF
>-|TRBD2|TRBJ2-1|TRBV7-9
TGTGCCAGCAGCTTAGAAGGACTAGCGGACAATGAGCAGTTCTTC
CASSLEGLADNEQFF
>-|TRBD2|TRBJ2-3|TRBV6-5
TGTGCCAGCAGCCAACTAGCGGGGGGCACAGATACGCAGTATTTT
CASSQLAGGTDTQYF
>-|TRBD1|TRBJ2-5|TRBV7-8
TGTGCCAGCAGCTTAGGGTCTTACAGGGGGCCTGGAGGGGAGACCCAGTACTTC
CASSLGSYRGPGGETQYF
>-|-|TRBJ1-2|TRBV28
TGTGCCAGCAGTTTGGGACATAACTATGGCTACACCTTC
CASSLGHNYGYTF
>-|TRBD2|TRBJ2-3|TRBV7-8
TGTGCCAGCAGCTCCCGGAGGACGGGAGGAACAGATACGCAGTATTTT
CASSSRRTGGTDTQYF
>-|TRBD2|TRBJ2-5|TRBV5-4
TGTGCCAGCAGCTTGGCTAGCGGGGGGGCCCAGTACTTC
CASSLASGGAQYF
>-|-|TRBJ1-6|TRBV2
TGTGCCAGCAGCCCAGAGGGCCCGTCTAATTCACCCCTCCACTTT
CASSPEGPSNSPLHF
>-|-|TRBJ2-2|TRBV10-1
TGCGCCAGCAGTGAGTCCCAGGGGATTGCCGGGGAGCTGTTTTTT
CASSESQGIAGELFF
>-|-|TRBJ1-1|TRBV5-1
TGCGCCAGCAGCTTGCAATGGCAGGGTAACACTGAAGCTTTCTTT
CASSLQWQGNTEAFF
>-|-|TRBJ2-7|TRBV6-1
TGTGCCAGCAGTGGGAACAGGGATAGCTCCTACGAGCAGTACTTC
CASSGNRDSSYEQYF
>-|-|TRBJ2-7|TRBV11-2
TGTGCCAGCAGCAATAGACAGGGAGGCTACGAGCAGTACTTC
CASSNRQGGYEQYF
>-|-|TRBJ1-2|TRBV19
TGTGCCAGTAGTATTGGCACTGGCTACACCTTC
CASSIGTGYTF
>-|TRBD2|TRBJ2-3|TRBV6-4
TGTGCCAGCAGTGACTCTAATAGCGGGAGATCAGATACGCAGTATTTT
CASSDSNSGRSDTQYF
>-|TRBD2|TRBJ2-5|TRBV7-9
TGTGCCAGCAGCCCCCCCCTTAGCGGGGGGGCACTAGAGACCCAGTACTTC
CASSPPLSGGALETQYF
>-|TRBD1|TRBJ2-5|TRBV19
TGTGCCAGTAGTAAGGGGGACAGGGGGCTGGAGACCCAGTACTTC
CASSKGDRGLETQYF
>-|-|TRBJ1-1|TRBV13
TGTGCCAGCAGTCACCAGACTACTGAAGCTTTCTTT
CASSHQTTEAFF
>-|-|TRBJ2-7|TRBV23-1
TGCGCCAGCAGTGGTCTCCGGGACGCGGGAGAGCAGTACTTC
CASSGLRDAGEQYF
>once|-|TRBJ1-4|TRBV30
TGTGCCTGGGAACAGGGAACTAATGAAAAACTGTTTTTT
CAWEQGTNEKLFF
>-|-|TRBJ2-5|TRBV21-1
TGTGCCAGCAGCAAAGCGCGGCGGGGGTGCATCCAAGAGACCCAGTACTTC
CASSKARRGCIQETQYF
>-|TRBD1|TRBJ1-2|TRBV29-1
TGCAGCGTTGAACCCACCGGGACAGGGGGCCCAGCTAACTATGGCTACACCTTC
CSVEPTGTGGPANYGYTF
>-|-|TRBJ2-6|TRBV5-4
TGTGCCAGCAGTCAAGGACACTCTGGGGCCAACGTCCTGACTTTC
CASSQGHSGANVLTF
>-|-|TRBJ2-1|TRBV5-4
TGTGCCAGCAGCAATCCTAGCAATGCCAATGAGCAGTTCTTC
CASSNPSNANEQFF
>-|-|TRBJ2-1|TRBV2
TGTGCCAGCAGTGAAGCCCGAGGGAGCTACAATGAGCAGTTCTTC
CASSEARGSYNEQFF
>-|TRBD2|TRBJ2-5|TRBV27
TGTGCCAGCAGTCTTCTCAGCGGGGGGGCAGGGGAGACCCAGTACTTC
CASSLLSGGAGETQYF
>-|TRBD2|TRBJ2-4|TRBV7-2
TGTGCCAGCAGCTCGACTAGCGGGGGCCCCCGGGCCAAAAACATTCAGTACTTC
CASSSTSGGPRAKNIQYF
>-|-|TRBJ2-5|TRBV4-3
TGCGCCAGCAGCCAATCTAGGTGGAGCCAAGAGACCCAGTACTTC
CASSQSRWSQETQYF
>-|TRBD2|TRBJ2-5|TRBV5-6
TGTGCCAGCAGCCTGGGCGGGGGAGAGACCCAGTACTTC
CASSLGGGETQYF
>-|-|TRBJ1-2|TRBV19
TGTGCCAGTAGCATCTCTGAGGGCTATGGCTACACCTTC
CASSISEGYGYTF
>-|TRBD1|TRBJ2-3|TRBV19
TGTGCCAGCGACAGGGGGCTGAGCACAGATACGCAGTATTTT
CASDRGLSTDTQYF
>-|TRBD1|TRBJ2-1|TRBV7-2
TGTGCCAGCAGCACTCGGGACAGGAGCGATGAGCAGTTCTTC
CASSTRDRSDEQFF
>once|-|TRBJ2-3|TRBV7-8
TGTGCCAGCTGTGGAGCCCTCGGTCGTACAGATACGCAGTATTTT
CASCGALGRTDTQYF
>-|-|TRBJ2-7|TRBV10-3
TGTGCCATCACTCAAGGACAGAGGAGCTCCTACGAGCAGTACTTC
CAITQGQRSSYEQYF